This T cell receptor (beta chain) was captured in a study of beta chain features in type 1 diabetes. Study-wide results and caveats: TCRB repertoires of naive, central memory and Treg cells appeared more similar among patients than among healthy donors. People with Type 1 diabetes carried modestly yet significantly shorter TCRB CDR3s in all four CD4+ subsets.

Cells sorted by CD45RO/CCR7/CD25/CD127/CD95/CD27 comprised CD4+ naive, central memory, regulatory and stem cell-like memory cells. Every sorted population was more than 98% pure. V shed 2 bases and J shed 6 bases, with 16 bases lying between them. Germline V gene sequence: CDR1 SGDLS, CDR2 YYNGEE. The CDR3 has 15 amino acids. Investigators reverse transcribed all isolated RNA, so they sequenced expressed TCRB transcripts. Clones were sequenced by immunoSEQ multiplex PCR, and TCRdb holds only the in-frame ones, with some missing. Of over 150,000 clones in the sample, 6.5% to 8.5% are singletons; the top ten hold 0.5% to 0.55%. This clone was counted between two and nine times. The antigen remains unidentified.

This chain links TRBV9 with TRBJ2-3; D possibly corresponds to TRBD2 (6 bases). The sequencing input was central memory CD4+ T cells from blood. The TCR sequence derives from a man aged 18-30 years with type 1 diabetes. The CDR3 here is CASSVWGDSRDTQYF. DNA for the CDR3: TGTGCCAGCAGCGTTTGGGGGGACTCCCGGGATACGCAGTATTTT.